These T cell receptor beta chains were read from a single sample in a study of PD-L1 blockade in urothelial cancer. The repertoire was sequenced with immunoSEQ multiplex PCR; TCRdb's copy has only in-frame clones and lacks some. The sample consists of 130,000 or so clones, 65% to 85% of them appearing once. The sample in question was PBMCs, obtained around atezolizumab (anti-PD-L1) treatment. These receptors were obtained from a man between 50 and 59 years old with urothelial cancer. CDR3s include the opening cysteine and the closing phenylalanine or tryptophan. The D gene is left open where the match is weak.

DNA: TGCGCCAGCAGCTTCAGCCCCGACCGGGTTGGCACCGGGGAGCTGTTTTTT
CDR3: CASSFSPDRVGTGELFF
D: .
V: TRBV5-1
J: TRBJ2-2

DNA: TGTGCCAGTAGTATAGGTGGAGGGGCCGGGGAGCTGTTTTTT
CDR3: CASSIGGGAGELFF
D: .
V: TRBV19
J: TRBJ2-2

DNA: TGTGCCAGCATCGGCCCCCCACCCTTCTTCAAACAGGGGGCGCGGGGCGAGCAGTACTTC
CDR3: CASIGPPPFFKQGARGEQYF
D: TRBD1
V: TRBV28
J: TRBJ2-7

DNA: TGTGCCAGCTCACGAACAGCGAACACTGAAGCTTTCTTT
CDR3: CASSRTANTEAFF
D: .
V: TRBV18
J: TRBJ1-1

DNA: TGTGCCAGCTCACCCTCGGGGAGGCGTTCACCCCTCCACTTT
CDR3: CASSPSGRRSPLHF
D: .
V: TRBV18
J: TRBJ1-6

DNA: TGCGCCAGCAGCTTGCTTCTAGCGGGTCAAGAGACCCAGTACTTC
CDR3: CASSLLLAGQETQYF
D: TRBD2
V: TRBV5-1
J: TRBJ2-5

DNA: TGTGCCAGCAGCTTAAGCGGGAATTCCGGGGAGCTGTTTTTT
CDR3: CASSLSGNSGELFF
D: .
V: TRBV7-3
J: TRBJ2-2

DNA: TGTGCCAGCAGCTCCGGGCACACAGGGAGCTCTGGAAACACCATATATTTT
CDR3: CASSSGHTGSSGNTIYF
D: .
V: TRBV7-8
J: TRBJ1-3

DNA: TGCGCCAGCAGCCAATCCTCTGGAGGTGAGCAGTTCTTC
CDR3: CASSQSSGGEQFF
D: .
V: TRBV4-1
J: TRBJ2-1

DNA: TGTGCCAGCAGGGGGACAGGGTACTACGAGCAGTACTTC
CDR3: CASRGTGYYEQYF
D: TRBD1
V: TRBV28
J: TRBJ2-7

DNA: TGTGCCAGCAGCGTGCCGGACAGGATATCTGAAGGCTACACCTTC
CDR3: CASSVPDRISEGYTF
D: TRBD1
V: TRBV9
J: TRBJ1-2

DNA: TGTGCCAGCAGCTTGTATCCGGGATTTGAGCAGTTCTTC
CDR3: CASSLYPGFEQFF
D: .
V: TRBV5-8
J: TRBJ2-1

DNA: TGTGCCAGCAGCGCCAGAGGGGGAGGGGGTACCTATGGCTACACCTTC
CDR3: CASSARGGGGTYGYTF
D: .
V: TRBV2
J: TRBJ1-2

DNA: TGTGCCAGCAGTCCCGGGACAGGTACCAGCTCCTATAATTCACCCCTCCACTTT
CDR3: CASSPGTGTSSYNSPLHF
D: TRBD1
V: TRBV6-4
J: TRBJ1-6

DNA: TGTGCCAGCAGTGACGGGGGATTGGGCTACACCTTC
CDR3: CASSDGGLGYTF
D: .
V: TRBV6-1
J: TRBJ1-2

DNA: TGTGCCAGCAGCAACGCTGTGGTGGCGAACACTGAAGCTTTCTTT
CDR3: CASSNAVVANTEAFF
D: .
V: TRBV6-5
J: TRBJ1-1